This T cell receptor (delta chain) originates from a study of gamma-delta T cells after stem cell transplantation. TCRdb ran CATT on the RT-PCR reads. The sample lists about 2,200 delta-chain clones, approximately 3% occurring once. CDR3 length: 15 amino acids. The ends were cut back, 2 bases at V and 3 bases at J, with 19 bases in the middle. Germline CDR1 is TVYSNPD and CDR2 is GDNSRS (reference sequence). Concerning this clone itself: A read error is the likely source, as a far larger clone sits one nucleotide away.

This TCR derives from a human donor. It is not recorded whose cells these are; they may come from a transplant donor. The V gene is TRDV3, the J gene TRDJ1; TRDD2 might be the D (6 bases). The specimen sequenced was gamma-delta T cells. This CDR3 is CAFETPISYADKLIF. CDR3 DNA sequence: TGTGCCTTTGAGACCCCTATATCCTACGCCGATAAACTCATCTTT.